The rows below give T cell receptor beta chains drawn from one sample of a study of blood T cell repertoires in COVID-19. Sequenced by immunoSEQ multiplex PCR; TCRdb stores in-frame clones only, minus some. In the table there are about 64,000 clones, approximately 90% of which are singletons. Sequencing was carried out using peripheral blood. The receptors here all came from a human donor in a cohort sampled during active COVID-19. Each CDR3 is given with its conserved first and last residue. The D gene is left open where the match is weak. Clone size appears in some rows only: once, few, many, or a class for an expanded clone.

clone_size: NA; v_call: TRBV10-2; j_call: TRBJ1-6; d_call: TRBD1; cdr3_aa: CASSLTGSIPIQSPLHF
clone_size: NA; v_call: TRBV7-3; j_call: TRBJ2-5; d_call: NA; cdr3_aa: CASSLTLRGTQYF
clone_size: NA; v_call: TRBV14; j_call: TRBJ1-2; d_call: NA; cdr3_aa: CASSQERAGYTF
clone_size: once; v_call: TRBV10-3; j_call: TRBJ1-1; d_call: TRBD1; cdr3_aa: CAIRGDRVVTEAFF
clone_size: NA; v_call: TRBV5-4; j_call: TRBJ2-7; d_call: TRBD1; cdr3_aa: CASSSHRGDEQYF
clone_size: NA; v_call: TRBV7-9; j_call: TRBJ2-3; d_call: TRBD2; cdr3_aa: CASSSRGRPTDTQYF
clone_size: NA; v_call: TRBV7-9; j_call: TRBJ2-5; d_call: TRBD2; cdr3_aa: CASSLGTSGGTQYF
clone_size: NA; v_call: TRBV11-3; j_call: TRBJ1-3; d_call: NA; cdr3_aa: CASSFEGTGNTIYF
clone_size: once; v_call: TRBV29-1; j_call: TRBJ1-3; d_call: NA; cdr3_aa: CSVETGLPSGNTIYF
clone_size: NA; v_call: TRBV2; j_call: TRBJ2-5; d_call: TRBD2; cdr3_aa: CASSVAGESGETQYF
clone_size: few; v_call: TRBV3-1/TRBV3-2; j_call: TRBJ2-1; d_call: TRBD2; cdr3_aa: CASSRRSGRKGNEQFF
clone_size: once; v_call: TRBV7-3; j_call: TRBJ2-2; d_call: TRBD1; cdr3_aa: CASSLGAGGLNTGELFF
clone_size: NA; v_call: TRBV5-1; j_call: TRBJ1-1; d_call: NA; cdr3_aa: CASSSGGRGAFF
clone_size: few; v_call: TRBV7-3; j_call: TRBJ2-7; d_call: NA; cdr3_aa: CASSSLSREQYF
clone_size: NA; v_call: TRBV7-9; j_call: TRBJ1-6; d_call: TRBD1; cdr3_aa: CASITGQGARSPLHF
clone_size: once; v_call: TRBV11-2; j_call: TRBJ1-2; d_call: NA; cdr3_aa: CASSLGESGFFGYTF
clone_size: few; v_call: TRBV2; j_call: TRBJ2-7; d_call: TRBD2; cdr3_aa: CASSEGLARYEQYF
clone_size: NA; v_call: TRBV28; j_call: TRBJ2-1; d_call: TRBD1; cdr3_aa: CASSGDRGLNEQFF
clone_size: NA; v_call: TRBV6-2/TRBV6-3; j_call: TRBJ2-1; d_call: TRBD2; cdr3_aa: CASSSTGTSGDNEQFF
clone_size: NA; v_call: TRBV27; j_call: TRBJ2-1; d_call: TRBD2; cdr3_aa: CASSLSFLAGTYNEQFF
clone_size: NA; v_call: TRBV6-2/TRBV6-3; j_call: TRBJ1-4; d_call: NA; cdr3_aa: CASSPTGTEKLFF
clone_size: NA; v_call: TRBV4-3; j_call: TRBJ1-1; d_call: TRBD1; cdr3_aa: CASSAGQGSNTEAFF
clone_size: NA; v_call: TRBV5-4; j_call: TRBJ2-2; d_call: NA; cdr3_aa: CASSLDGRGRNTGELFF
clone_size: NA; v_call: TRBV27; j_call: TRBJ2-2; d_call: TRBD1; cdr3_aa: CASSFLTGAGELFF
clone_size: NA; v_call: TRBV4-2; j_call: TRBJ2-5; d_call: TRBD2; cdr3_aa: CASSQEGRTGLAGEETQYF
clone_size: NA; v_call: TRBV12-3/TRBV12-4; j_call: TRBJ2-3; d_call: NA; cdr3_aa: CASSFQGSDTQYF
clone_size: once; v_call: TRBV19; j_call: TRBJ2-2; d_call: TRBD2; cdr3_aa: CASSTQGLTNTGELFF
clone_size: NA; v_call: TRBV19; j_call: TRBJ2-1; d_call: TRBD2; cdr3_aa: CASSPRAGHYNEQFF
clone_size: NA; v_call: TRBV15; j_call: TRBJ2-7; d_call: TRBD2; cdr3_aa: CATSVGLAGGAYEQYF
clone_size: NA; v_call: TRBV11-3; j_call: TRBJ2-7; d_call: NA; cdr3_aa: CASSLRGTPDYEQYF
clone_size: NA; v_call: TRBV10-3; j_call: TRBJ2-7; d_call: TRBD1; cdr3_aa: CAISGTGVGEQYF
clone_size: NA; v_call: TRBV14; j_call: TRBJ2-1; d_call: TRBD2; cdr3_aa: CASSPFPGLAGEEQFF
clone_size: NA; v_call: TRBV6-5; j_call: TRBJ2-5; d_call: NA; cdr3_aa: CASSPGGTQYF
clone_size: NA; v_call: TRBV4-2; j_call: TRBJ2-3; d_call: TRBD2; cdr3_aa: CASSHASGRGTDTQYF
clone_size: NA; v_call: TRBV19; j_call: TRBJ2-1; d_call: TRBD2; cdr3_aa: CASRNSGSIDEQFF
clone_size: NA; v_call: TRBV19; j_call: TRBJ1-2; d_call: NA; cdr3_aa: CASSPGQLPGYTF
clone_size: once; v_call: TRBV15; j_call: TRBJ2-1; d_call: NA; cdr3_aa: CATSGMEGMIGHNEQFF
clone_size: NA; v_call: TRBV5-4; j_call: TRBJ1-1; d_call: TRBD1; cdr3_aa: CATAGGASGNTEAFF
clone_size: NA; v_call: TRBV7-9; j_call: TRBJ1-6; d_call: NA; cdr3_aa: CAVQPSGAPLHF
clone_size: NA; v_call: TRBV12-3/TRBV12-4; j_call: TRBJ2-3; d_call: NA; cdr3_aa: CASSEDNTDTQYF
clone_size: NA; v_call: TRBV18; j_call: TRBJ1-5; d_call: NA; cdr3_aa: CASSPLADGGAWNQPQHF
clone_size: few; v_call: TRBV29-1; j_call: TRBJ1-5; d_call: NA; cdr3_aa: CSVARDSNQPQHF